These 4 T cell receptor beta chains were sequenced from one sample in a study of radiotherapy plus CTLA-4 blockade in lung cancer (dated by TCRdb to 2017 to 2018). Libraries were made using the immunoSEQ multiplex PCR assay. In TCRdb, the immuneACCESS table is reduced to in-frame sequences with V and J assigned. These tables do not hold every clone; where another copy was compared, an unresolved V gene accounts for under half, and the others remain unexplained. The sample table lists approximately 83,000 clones, roughly 79% of them with a count of one. The ten largest account for 4% of the sample. Material: peripheral blood, obtained from a patient treated with radiotherapy plus ipilimumab. These receptor sequences come from a human donor with non-small cell lung cancer who had a partial response to radiotherapy plus ipilimumab. Some clones in this sample may be carry-over from other donors' samples.

The chain has TRBV7-3 and TRBJ1-2; D gene unclear. Germline V lookup: CDR1 SGHTA, CDR2 FQGTGA. The germline V and J ends were trimmed by 5 bases and 2 bases, with 6 bases remaining between them. CDR3 length: 12 residues. CDR3 sequence (DNA): TGTGCCAGCAGCCCCAAAAACTATGGCTACACCTTC. Protein: CASSPKNYGYTF. The variable domain in full, completed from reference TRBV7-3 and TRBJ1-2, reads GAGVSQTPSNKVTEKGKYVELRCDPISGHTALYWYRQSLGQGPEFLIYFQGTGAADDSGLPNDRFFAVRPEGSVSTLKIQRTERGDSAVYLCASSPKNYGYTFGSGTRLTVV.

This rearrangement joins TRBV21-1 to TRBJ2-2; the table's TRBD1 call for D was not verified on the DNA. TRBV21-1 is termed a pseudogene. This CDR3 has 17 residues. For the CDR3, the DNA is TGTGCCAGCAGCAAAGTTGTTCAGGGGGTGCTTCTCGGGGAGCTGTTTTTT. It encodes CASSKVVQGVLLGELFF.

The CDR3 here is CASRAGLDQDTQYF. CDR3 bases: TGTGCCAGCAGGGCTGGACTAGATCAAGATACGCAGTATTTT. The chain is built from TRBV2 and TRBJ2-3, with 7 bases matching TRBD2. The V segment lost 6 bases and the J segment 5 bases; nucleotides outside the gene matches: 8. Germline V gene lookup returns CDR1 SNHLY and CDR2 FYNNEI. This CDR3 contains 14 residues. Full variable domain (rest looked up from reference TRBV2 and TRBJ2-3): EPEVTQTPSHQVTQMGQEVILRCVPISNHLYFYWYRQILGQKVEFLVSFYNNEISEKSEIFDDQFSVERPDGSNFTLKIRSTKLEDSAMYFCASRAGLDQDTQYFGPGTRLTVL.

CDR3 sequence reads: CASTSGIYGYTF. The CDR3 nucleotides are TGTGCCAGCACTTCGGGGATCTATGGCTACACCTTC. The chain employs TRBV7-9 and TRBJ1-2; D is undetermined. Trimming shortened V by 7 bases and J by 4 bases, and 10 bases separated the two germline ends. This CDR3 is 12 amino acids long. The germline V gene has CDR1 SEHNR and CDR2 FQNEAQ (reference sequence).